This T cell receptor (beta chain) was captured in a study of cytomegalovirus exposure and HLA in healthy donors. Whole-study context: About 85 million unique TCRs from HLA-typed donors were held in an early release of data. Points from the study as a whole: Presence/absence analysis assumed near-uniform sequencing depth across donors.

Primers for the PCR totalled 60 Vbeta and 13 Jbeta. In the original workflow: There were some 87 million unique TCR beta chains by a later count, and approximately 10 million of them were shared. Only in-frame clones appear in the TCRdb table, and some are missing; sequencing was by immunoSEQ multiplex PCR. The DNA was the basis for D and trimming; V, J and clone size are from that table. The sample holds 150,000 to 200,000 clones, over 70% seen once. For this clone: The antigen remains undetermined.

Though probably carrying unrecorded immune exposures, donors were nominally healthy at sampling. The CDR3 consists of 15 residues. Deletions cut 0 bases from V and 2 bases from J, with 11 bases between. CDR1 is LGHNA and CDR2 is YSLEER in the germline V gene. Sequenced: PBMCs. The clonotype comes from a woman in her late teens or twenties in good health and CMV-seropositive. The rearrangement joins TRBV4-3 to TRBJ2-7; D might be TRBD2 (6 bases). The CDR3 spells CASSQEGTLTYEQYV. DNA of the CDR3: TGCGCCAGCAGCCAAGAAGGGACTCTAACCTACGAGCAGTACGTC.